Sequencing of this TCR beta chain was carried out in a study of human T cells and chemical hapten exposure. Germline V lookup: CDR1 MDHEN, CDR2 SYDVKM. Trimming pared 5 bases from V and 4 bases from J, leaving 12 bases between. This CDR3 is built from 15 residues. Stated time point: patch test 3, about 24 weeks after DPC sensitization. Regarding treatment: therapeutic diphenylcyclopropenone sensitization with weekly scalp DPC. Library preparation tagged each individual cDNA molecule with a unique molecular identifier. Under the authors' procedure: Per-sample TCR counts ranged from 23,224 to 690,600, median about 98,000. From the RACE reads, TCRdb called clonotypes with MiXCR, one entry per CDR3 protein. Here the V and J calls rest on TCRdb's processing, not on the authors' analysis. Of about 160,000 distinct CDR3 sequences listed, 25% to 30% are singletons.

The sample here was whole blood, taken in connection with sensitization to the hapten diphenylcyclopropenone (DPC). The receptor comes from a woman aged 18-29 years with alopecia areata. Some clones in this sample may be carry-over from other donors' samples. The rearrangement links TRBV28 to TRBJ2-6; D unclear. The CDR3: CASSPVPKGANVLTF. CDR3 DNA sequence: TGTGCCAGCAGTCCTGTCCCAAAGGGGGCCAACGTCCTGACTTTC. Based on the CDR3 plus reference TRBV28 and TRBJ2-6, the full variable domain is DVKVTQSSRYLVKRTGEKVFLECVQDMDHENMFWYRQDPGLGLRLIYFSYDVKMKEKGDIPEGYSVSREKKERFSLILESASTNQTSMYLCASSPVPKGANVLTFGAGSRLTVL.